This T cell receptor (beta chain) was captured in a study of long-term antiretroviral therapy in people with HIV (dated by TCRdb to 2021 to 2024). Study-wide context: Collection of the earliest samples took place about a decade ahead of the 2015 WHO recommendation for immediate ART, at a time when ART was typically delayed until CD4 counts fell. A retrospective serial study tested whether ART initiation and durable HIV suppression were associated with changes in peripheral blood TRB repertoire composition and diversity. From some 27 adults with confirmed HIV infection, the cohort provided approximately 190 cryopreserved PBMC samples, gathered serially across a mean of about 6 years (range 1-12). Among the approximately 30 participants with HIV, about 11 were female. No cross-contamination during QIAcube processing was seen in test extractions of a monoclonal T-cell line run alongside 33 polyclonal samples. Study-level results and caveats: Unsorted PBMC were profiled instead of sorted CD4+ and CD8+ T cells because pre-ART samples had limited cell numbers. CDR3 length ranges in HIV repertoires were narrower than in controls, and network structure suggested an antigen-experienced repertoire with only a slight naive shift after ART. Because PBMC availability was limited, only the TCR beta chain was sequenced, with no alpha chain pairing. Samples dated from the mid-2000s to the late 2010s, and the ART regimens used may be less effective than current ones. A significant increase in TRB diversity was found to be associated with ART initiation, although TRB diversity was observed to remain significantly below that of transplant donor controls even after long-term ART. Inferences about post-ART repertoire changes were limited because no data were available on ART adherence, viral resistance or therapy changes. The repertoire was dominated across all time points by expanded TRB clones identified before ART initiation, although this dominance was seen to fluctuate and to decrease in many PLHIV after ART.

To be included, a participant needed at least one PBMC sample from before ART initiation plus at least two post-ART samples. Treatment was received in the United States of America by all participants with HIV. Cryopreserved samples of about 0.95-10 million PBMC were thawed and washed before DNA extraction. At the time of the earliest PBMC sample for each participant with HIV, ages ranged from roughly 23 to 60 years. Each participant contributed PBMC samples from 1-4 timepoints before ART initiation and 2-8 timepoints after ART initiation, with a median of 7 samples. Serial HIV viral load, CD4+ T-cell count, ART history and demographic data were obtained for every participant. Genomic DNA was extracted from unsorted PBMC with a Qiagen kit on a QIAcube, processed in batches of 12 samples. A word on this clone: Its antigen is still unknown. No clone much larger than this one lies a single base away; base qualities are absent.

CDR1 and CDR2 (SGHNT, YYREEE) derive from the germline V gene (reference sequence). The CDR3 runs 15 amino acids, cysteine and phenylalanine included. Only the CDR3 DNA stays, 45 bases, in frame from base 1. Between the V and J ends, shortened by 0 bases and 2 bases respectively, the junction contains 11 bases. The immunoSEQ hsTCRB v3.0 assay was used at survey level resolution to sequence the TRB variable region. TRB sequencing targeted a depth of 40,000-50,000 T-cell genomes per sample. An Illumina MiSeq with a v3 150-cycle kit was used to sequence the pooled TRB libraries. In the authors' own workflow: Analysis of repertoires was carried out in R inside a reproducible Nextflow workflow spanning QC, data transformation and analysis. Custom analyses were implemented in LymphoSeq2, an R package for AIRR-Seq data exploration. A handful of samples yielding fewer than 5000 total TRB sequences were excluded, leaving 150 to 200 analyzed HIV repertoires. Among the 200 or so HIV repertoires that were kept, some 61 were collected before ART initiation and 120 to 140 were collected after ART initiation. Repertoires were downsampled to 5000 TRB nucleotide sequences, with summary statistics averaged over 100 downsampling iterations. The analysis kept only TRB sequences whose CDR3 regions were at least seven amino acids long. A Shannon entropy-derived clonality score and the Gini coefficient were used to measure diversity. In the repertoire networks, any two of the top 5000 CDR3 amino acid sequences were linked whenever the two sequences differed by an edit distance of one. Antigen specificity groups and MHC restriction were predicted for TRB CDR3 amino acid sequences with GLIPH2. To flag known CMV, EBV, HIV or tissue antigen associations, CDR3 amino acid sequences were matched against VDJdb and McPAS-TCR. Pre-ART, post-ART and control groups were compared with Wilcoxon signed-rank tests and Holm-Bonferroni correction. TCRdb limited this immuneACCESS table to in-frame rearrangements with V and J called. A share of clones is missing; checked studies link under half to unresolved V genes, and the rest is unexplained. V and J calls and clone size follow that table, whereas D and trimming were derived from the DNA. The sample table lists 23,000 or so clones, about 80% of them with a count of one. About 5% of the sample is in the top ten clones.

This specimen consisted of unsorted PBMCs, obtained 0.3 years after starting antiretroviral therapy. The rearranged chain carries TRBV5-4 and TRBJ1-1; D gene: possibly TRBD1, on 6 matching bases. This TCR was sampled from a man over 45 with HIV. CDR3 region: CASSLDGGTNTEAFF. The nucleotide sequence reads TGTGCCAGCAGCTTGGATGGGGGCACAAACACTGAAGCTTTCTTT.